This T cell receptor beta chain was recovered during a study of cytomegalovirus exposure and HLA in healthy donors. The sample holds a few counts of this clone. With 4 bases removed from V and 5 bases from J, the gap between germline ends came to 7 bases. From germline, CDR1 is SQVTM and CDR2 ANQGSEA. CDR3 length: 11 residues. Use of 60 Vbeta and 13 Jbeta primers characterized the PCR. Clones were read by immunoSEQ multiplex PCR, and TCRdb kept only the in-frame ones, dropping some. The repertoire has approximately 210,000 clones, about four fifths of them found once; the top ten carry approximately 0.99%.

The sample comprised PBMCs. The gene calls are TRBV29-1 and TRBJ2-3; D gene ambiguous. The clonotype was recovered from a woman aged 40 to 50 in good health and CMV-seronegative. CDR3 loop: CSVVPQDTQYF. Written as DNA, the CDR3 is TGCAGCGTTGTTCCCCAAGATACGCAGTATTTT.